Included here is one TCR beta chain sequence, with context. Its antigen is not identified. The trim removed 6 bases at V and 3 bases at J, leaving 6 bases unmatched. CDR1 is ENHRY and CDR2 is SYGVKD in the germline V gene. The CDR3 is 14 residues long. The data belong to a study of T-cell reconstitution after alpha-beta-depleted transplantation in children. Overall study results and limits: The authors attributed T-cell counts and diversity one year after transplant mostly to newly produced T cells. Reported findings indicate that, about two months after transplant, alpha-beta T cells came from several hundred expanded clones, which were derived from non-depleted graft cells.

Unique molecular identifiers were used in preparing the TCRbeta library. In TCRdb, the PCR reads were re-called with MiXCR into one record per CDR3 protein. The data hold hundreds of thousands of distinct CDR3 sequences, with about 25% observed a single time. The specimen comprised PBMCs, sampled before TCRalphabeta/CD19-depleted stem cell transplant. The chain carries TRBV10-3 and TRBJ2-7; 9 bases map to TRBD1. This TCR derives from a girl aged 2 to 9 with Fanconi anemia, due to receive a stem cell transplant. The CDR3 DNA follows: TGTGCCATCAGCGGGGACAGGGTTCGCTACGAGCAGTACTTC. It is translated as CAISGDRVRYEQYF.